This note documents a single TCR beta chain sequence. TCRdb reanalyzed the 5' RACE reads, giving one entry per CDR3 protein sequence and no DNA. Recorded for this sample: 90,000 to 130,000 distinct CDR3 sequences. The entry originates in a study of T cells expressing NK-cell markers. Germline CDR1 reads DFQATT; CDR2 reads SNEGSKA (reference sequence). This CDR3 contains 14 residues. The rearrangement links TRBV20-1 to TRBJ2-3; TCRdb's D call, TRBD1, is unchecked because there is no DNA. The sample consisted of blood T cells: a sorted CD56 or NKG2C T cell subset, CD4+ or CD8+ T cells, or bulk PBMC T cells (not recorded which). The origin of this receptor is a woman aged 18 to 69 in good health. CDR3 in amino acids: CSAPLCGGPDTQYF.